The rows below give T cell receptor beta chains drawn from one sample of a study of cytomegalovirus exposure and HLA in healthy donors. The protocol was immunoSEQ multiplex PCR, while the TCRdb copy is restricted to in-frame clones and leaves out a portion. The table lists approximately 150,000 clones, 75% to 85% of them singletons. Input material: PBMCs. Receptor source: a man aged 50-59 years in good health and CMV-seropositive. Both conserved end residues are trimmed from each CDR3. A D gene is named only where the DNA matches it firmly. Rows give clone size only sometimes, using once, few, many, or a class for an expanded clone.

j_call d_call clone_size v_call cdr3_aa
TRBJ2-1 . . TRBV29-1 SVQRSGDNEQF
TRBJ2-3 . . TRBV4-3 ASSQDPSGSTDTQY
TRBJ2-3 TRBD2 . TRBV5-6 ASSPRLAGVTDTQY
TRBJ2-5 TRBD1 few TRBV6-5 ASSQGDRPQETQY
TRBJ2-5 . . TRBV29-1 GWGDPGEETQY
TRBJ2-2 TRBD2 . TRBV5-5 ASSRWTSLAGELF
TRBJ2-1 TRBD2 . TRBV5-1 ASSLQPSGTHNEQF
TRBJ1-1 . . TRBV19 ASSINGQINTEAF
TRBJ1-5 . . TRBV5-1 AMVEREFQPQH
TRBJ2-7 . . TRBV7-6 ASSSDSDEQY
TRBJ2-7 . . TRBV28 ASSLYYEQY
TRBJ1-1 . once TRBV6-6 ASSYEGGTEAF
TRBJ1-2 . few TRBV2 ASGRNYGYT
TRBJ2-3 . . TRBV9 ASSEPLVSVEDTQY
TRBJ1-2 . few TRBV30 AWSVTNPGQYGYT
TRBJ1-2 TRBD1 few TRBV29-1 SLYTGGGYT
TRBJ2-1 TRBD2 once TRBV2 ASRTSPYNEQF
TRBJ2-1 . . TRBV5-1 ASSFTAGVNEQF
TRBJ2-5 TRBD2 . TRBV9 ASSVVSGRGGETQY
TRBJ2-7 . . TRBV5-6 ASSLEGGGRSSYEQY
TRBJ2-7 TRBD2 . TRBV5-4 ASSLGASGRAYEQY
TRBJ1-5 . . TRBV5-8 ASSLATAFNQPQH
TRBJ2-2 . . TRBV7-2 ASSPHPAGTGELF
TRBJ2-1 . . TRBV7-2 ASSFAGASYNEQF
TRBJ2-5 . . TRBV6-5 ASRYNSQETQY
TRBJ1-5 . once TRBV18 ASSPSGNQPQH
TRBJ1-4 . . TRBV7-9 ASSVQGYEKLF
TRBJ2-7 TRBD1 . TRBV6-1 ASIPLLGDRRQY
. . . TRBV6-1 ASSLGTSWTYEQY
TRBJ1-1 TRBD1 . TRBV5-1 ASSFQGGRTEAF
TRBJ1-4 TRBD1 . TRBV5-4 ASSSQGQPHEKLF
TRBJ1-4 TRBD1 few TRBV15 ATSGQGALKLF
TRBJ2-7 TRBD1 . TRBV14 ASSQSGQANYEQY
TRBJ2-1 TRBD1 few TRBV5-1 ASSLVGTGGYNEQF
TRBJ2-2 . once TRBV7-2 ASSLYGVGELF
TRBJ1-6 . once TRBV4-3 ASSPGRDRGNSPLH
TRBJ1-2 . . TRBV6-5 ASSYSEGNYGYT
TRBJ1-5 . . TRBV7-8 ASSLARGNQPQH
TRBJ2-5 . . TRBV19 ASSRPQGPQETQY
TRBJ2-5 TRBD1 . TRBV11-1 ASSRDRQETQY
TRBJ2-3 . . TRBV30 ACSRGFADTQY
TRBJ2-7 TRBD2 . TRBV27 ASSLGLAGSNEQY
TRBJ2-7 TRBD1 once TRBV19 ASSLQGAHDEQY
TRBJ1-5 TRBD1 . TRBV11-2 ASSYTQGAGQPQH
. . . TRBV28 ASSRGLHYEQY
TRBJ1-2 TRBD1 . TRBV28 ASSSGQVGLYGYT
TRBJ2-7 TRBD1 . TRBV2 ASSNRDRTSSEQY
TRBJ1-1 TRBD1 . TRBV19 ATITGATEAF
TRBJ2-7 . . TRBV29-1 SVHESGAYEQY
TRBJ2-7 TRBD2 . TRBV18 ASSPPNPSGISSYEQY
TRBJ1-1 . . TRBV28 ASSPLTANTEAF
TRBJ2-5 TRBD2 . TRBV4-1 ASSQAGTSDETQY
TRBJ2-3 TRBD2 . TRBV6-5 ASSRDYTDTQY